The 14 T cell receptor beta chains below come from one sample, sequenced in a study of spatial heterogeneity in lung cancer. Time point of the sample: sample taken at primary tumor resection. Tumor, nontumor lung or frozen PBMC supplied whole RNA that was sequenced unsorted. Each CDR3 protein gets one entry after TCRdb re-called the 5' RACE reads with MiXCR. The sample records about 90,000 distinct CDR3 sequences, approximately 8.6% being singletons. The sequencing used PBMCs, collected at surgery. All receptors derive from a male donor with early-stage non-small cell lung cancer.

The CDR3 reads CASSANRALNQPQHF. In DNA, the CDR3 is TGTGCCAGCAGTGCAAACAGGGCGCTTAATCAGCCCCAGCATTTT. The J gene is TRBJ1-5, the V gene TRBV6-2 or TRBV6-3; D might be TRBD1 (6 bases). The CDR3 has 15 amino acids. Trimming took off 5 bases at V and 4 bases at J, with 15 bases between the two ends. The germline V gene has CDR1 MNHEY and CDR2 SVGEGT.

There are many counts of this clonotype. The chain has TRBV2 and TRBJ1-4; D is unclear. This CDR3 has 12 amino acids. Trimming took 6 bases from V and 3 from J, leaving 5 bases between them. The germline gives CDR1 SNHLY, CDR2 FYNNEI. The CDR3 sequence is CASRSSNEKLFF. The CDR3 DNA is TGTGCCAGCAGGTCCTCTAATGAAAAACTGTTTTTT.

This clonotype was picked up a small number of times. The chain has TRBV5-1 and TRBJ2-7, with TRBD1 matching 7 bases. The length of the CDR3 is 15 residues. Losses at the gene ends were 2 bases for V and 3 bases for J; bases not matched to a gene: 8. Germline values: CDR1 SGHRS, CDR2 YFSETQ. The CDR3 bases are TGCGCCAGCAGCTTCCGCCAGGGGGTCTACTACGAGCAGTACTTC. Protein product: CASSFRQGVYYEQYF.

The V and J genes are TRBV6-6 and TRBJ2-7, with unresolved D. The CDR3 contains 15 residues. Trimming pared 6 bases from V and 0 bases from J, leaving 15 bases between. Germline V gene lookup returns CDR1 MNHNY and CDR2 SVGAGI (reference sequence). The chain's CDR3 is CASRRSDGYSYEQYF. The CDR3, as DNA: TGTGCCAGCAGACGCTCGGACGGCTACTCCTACGAGCAGTACTTC.

The rearrangement links TRBV9 to TRBJ2-2, with 11 positions matching TRBD2. The V gene end was trimmed by 4 bases and the J gene end by 4 bases; junction bases not matched to a gene: 9. Germline assignment: CDR1 SGDLS and CDR2 YYNGEE. CDR3 size: 17 residues. Here the CDR3 reads CASSPIAGGPSTGELFF. The DNA for the CDR3 is TGTGCCAGCAGCCCGATAGCGGGGGGGCCTAGCACCGGGGAGCTGTTTTTT. The full variable domain, completed using reference TRBV9 and TRBJ2-2, is DSGVTQTPKHLITATGQRVTLRCSPRSGDLSVYWYQQSLDQGLQFLIQYYNGEERAKGNILERFSAQQFPDLHSELNLSSLELGDSALYFCASSPIAGGPSTGELFFGEGSRLTVL.

The chain carries TRBV2 and TRBJ2-7; weak D call: TRBD2 (6 bases). Germline values: CDR1 SNHLY, CDR2 FYNNEI. The CDR3 is 14 residues long. V lost 6 bases and J 4 bases, leaving 16 bases between the germline ends. CDR3 in amino acids: CASSTKRGTYEQYF. The CDR3 nucleotides are TGTGCCAGCAGCACCAAACGCGGGACTTACGAGCAGTACTTC.

This clonotype was recorded many times. The chain joins TRBV20-1 to TRBJ2-2, with TRBD2 as a possible D gene (5 bases). Per germline, CDR1 DFQATT and CDR2 SNEGSKA (reference sequence). Between the trimmed V and J ends, which lost 2 bases and 6 bases, there was a span of 10 bases. The CDR3 contains 13 residues. CDR3 residues: CSARWRRAGELFF. CDR3 DNA: TGCAGTGCTAGATGGCGGCGGGCCGGGGAGCTGTTTTTT.

The chain has TRBV6-2 or TRBV6-3 and TRBJ2-7; D gene uncertain. The CDR3 runs 12 residues. CDR1 is MNHEY and CDR2 is SVGEGT in the germline V gene. V lost 4 bases and J 3 bases, leaving 7 bases between the germline ends. CDR3 bases: TGTGCCAGCAGTTTGGTTTACTACGAGCAGTACTTC. This sequence encodes CASSLVYYEQYF.

This clonotype was counted many times. Here the CDR3 reads CAISEFGQVNTEAFF. CDR3 sequence (DNA): TGTGCCATCAGCGAATTTGGACAGGTGAACACTGAAGCTTTCTTT. This rearrangement joins TRBV10-3 to TRBJ1-1; 7 bases align to TRBD1. CDR3 length: 15 residues. V was pared by 6 bases and J by 0 bases, with 7 bases of the junction left unmatched. Germline loops: CDR1 ENHRY, CDR2 SYGVKD.

Details on this clonotype: Being one base from a much bigger clone, this may be a read error. The chain is built from TRBV3-1 and TRBJ2-5, with D hard to call. Trimming stripped 8 bases from V and 5 bases from J, with 12 bases between. The CDR3 runs 12 residues. The V gene's germline CDR1 is LGHDT and CDR2 YNNKEL (reference sequence). CDR3 loop: CASGYGSETQYF. The CDR3, as DNA: TGTGCCAGCGGCTACGGTAGTGAGACCCAGTACTTC.

The rearrangement links TRBV7-9 to TRBJ2-5; D not resolved. V was pared by 7 bases and J by 5 bases, with 11 bases between. The length of the CDR3 is 12 residues. The germline gives CDR1 SEHNR, CDR2 FQNEAQ (reference sequence). CDR3 DNA: TGTGCCAGCACCCGAGACGTTGAGACCCAGTACTTC. Translated, it gives CASTRDVETQYF.

This clonotype was picked up a small number of times. This sequence joins TRBV18 and TRBJ2-2; D might be TRBD1 (5 bases). The germline V gene encodes CDR1 KGHSH and CDR2 LQKENI. Trimming removed 6 bases from V and 0 bases from J, with 11 bases in between. The CDR3 is 15 residues long. CDR3 region: CASSPGFANTGELFF. In nucleotides, the CDR3 is TGTGCCAGCTCGCCAGGGTTCGCGAACACCGGGGAGCTGTTTTTT. The entire variable domain, with the rest obtained from reference TRBV18 and TRBJ2-2, is as follows: NAGVMQNPRHLVRRRGQEARLRCSPMKGHSHVYWYRQLPEEGLKFMVYLQKENIIDESGMPKERFSAEFPKEGPSILRIQQVVRGDSAAYFCASSPGFANTGELFFGEGSRLTVL.

This clonotype was seen at least ten times. The chain couples TRBV3-1 to TRBJ2-1; 9 nucleotides match TRBD1. The V and J ends lost 4 bases and 4 bases, in that order; junction bases with no gene match: 5. The CDR3 runs to 15 residues. Germline V lookup: CDR1 LGHDT, CDR2 YNNKEL (reference sequence). CDR3 sequence: CASSPGQGGYNEQFF. The DNA for the CDR3 is TGTGCCAGCAGCCCGGGACAGGGAGGATACAATGAGCAGTTCTTC.

This clonotype occurred a few times. The genes are TRBV7-2 and TRBJ1-3; perhaps TRBD1 as D (6 bases). The ends were cut back, 5 bases at V and 2 bases at J, with 16 bases in the middle. The germline gives CDR1 SGHTA, CDR2 FQGNSA. This CDR3 region has 16 residues. In DNA, the CDR3 is TGTGCCAGCAGCCGCAGGGGACTACCGGCTGGAAACACCATATATTTT. It is translated as CASSRRGLPAGNTIYF.